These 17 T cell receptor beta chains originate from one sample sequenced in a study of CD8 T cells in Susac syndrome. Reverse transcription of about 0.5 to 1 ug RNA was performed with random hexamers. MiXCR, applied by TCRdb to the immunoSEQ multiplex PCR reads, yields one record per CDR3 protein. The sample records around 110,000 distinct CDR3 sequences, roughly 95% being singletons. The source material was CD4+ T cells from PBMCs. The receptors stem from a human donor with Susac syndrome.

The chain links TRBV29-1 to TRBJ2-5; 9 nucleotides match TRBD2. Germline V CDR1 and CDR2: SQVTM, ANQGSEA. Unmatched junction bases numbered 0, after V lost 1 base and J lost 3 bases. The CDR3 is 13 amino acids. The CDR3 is CSVEASGKETQYF. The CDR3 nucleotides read TGCAGCGTTGAAGCTAGCGGGAAAGAGACCCAGTACTTC.

CDR3 coding DNA: TGTGCCAGCAGCCAAGCGCGGACTAGCGGCGAGCAGTACTTC. Protein product: CASSQARTSGEQYF. The genes are TRBV3-1 and TRBJ2-7, with 10 bases aligning to TRBD2. Germline trimming cut 1 base from V and 6 bases from J; bases unmatched to any gene: 3. The CDR3 length is 14 residues. From germline, CDR1 is LGHDT and CDR2 YNNKEL (reference sequence).

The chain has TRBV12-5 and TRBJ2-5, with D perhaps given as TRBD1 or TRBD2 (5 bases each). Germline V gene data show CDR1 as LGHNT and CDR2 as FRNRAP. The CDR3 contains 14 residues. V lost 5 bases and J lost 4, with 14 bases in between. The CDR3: CASGPWGRSETQYF. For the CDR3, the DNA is TGTGCTAGTGGTCCCTGGGGACGATCAGAGACCCAGTACTTC.

In DNA form, the CDR3 reads TGCAGTGCTAGAAAAGGCCTACTAGCGGGATCCGATAGGACCCAGTACTTC. Translated: CSARKGLLAGSDRTQYF. The chain employs TRBV20-1 and TRBJ2-5; 10 bases align to TRBD2. Germline values: CDR1 DFQATT, CDR2 SNEGSKA (reference sequence). Unmatched junction bases numbered 16, after V lost 2 bases and J lost 7 bases. CDR3 length equals 17 residues.

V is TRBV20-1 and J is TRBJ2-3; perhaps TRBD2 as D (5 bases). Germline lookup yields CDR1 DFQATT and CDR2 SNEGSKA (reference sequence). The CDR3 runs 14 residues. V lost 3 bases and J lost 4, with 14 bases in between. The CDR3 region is CSASMLGRADTQYF. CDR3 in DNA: TGCAGTGCTAGCATGTTGGGGAGAGCAGATACGCAGTATTTT.

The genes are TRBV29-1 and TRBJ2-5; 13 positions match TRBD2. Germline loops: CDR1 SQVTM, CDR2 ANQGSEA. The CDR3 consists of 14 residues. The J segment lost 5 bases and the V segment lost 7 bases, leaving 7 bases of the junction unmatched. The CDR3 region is CSAFGLAGEETQYF. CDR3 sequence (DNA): TGCAGCGCCTTCGGACTAGCGGGAGAGGAGACCCAGTACTTC.

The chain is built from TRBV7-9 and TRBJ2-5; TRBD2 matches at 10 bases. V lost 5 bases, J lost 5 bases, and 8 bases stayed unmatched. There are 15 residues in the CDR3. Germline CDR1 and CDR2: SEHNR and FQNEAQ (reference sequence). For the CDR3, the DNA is TGTGCCAGCAGCCCAGCGGGAGGGCCGGCGGAGACCCAGTACTTC. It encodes CASSPAGGPAETQYF.

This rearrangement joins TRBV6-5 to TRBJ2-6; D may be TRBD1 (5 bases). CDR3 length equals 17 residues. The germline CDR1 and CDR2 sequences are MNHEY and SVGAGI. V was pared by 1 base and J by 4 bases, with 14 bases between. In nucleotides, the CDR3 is TGTGCCAGCAGTTACTGGAAAGGGGTAAGAGGGGCCAACGTCCTGACTTTC. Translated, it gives CASSYWKGVRGANVLTF.

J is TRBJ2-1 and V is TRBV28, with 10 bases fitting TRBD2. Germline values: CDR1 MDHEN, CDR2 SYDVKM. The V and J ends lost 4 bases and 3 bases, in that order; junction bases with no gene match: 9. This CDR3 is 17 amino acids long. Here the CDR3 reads CASSSNPSGSNYNEQFF. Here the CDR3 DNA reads TGTGCCAGCAGTTCCAACCCTAGCGGGAGTAACTACAATGAGCAGTTCTTC.

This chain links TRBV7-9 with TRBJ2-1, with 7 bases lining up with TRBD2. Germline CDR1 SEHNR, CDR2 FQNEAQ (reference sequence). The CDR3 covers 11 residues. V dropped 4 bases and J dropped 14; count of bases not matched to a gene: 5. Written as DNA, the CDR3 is TGTGCCAGCAGCTCTGGACTAGAAGAGTTCTTC. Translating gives CASSSGLEEFF.

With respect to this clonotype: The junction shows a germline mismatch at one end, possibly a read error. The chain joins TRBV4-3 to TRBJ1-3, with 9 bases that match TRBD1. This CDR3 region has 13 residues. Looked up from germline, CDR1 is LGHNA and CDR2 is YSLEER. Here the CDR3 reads CASSQDARDRAHF. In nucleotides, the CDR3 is TGCGCCAGCAGCCAAGATGCACGGGACAGGGCCCATTTT.

CDR3 amino acids: CASSTRSVANTGELFF. In DNA form, the CDR3 reads TGTGCCAGCAGCACCCGTAGCGTAGCGAACACCGGGGAGCTGTTTTTT. The J gene is TRBJ2-2, the V gene TRBV7-2; the D gene is possibly TRBD2 (5 bases). V was cut by 5 bases and J by 0 bases, with 13 bases left in between. Germline CDR1 SGHTA, CDR2 FQGNSA. CDR3 length: 16 amino acids.

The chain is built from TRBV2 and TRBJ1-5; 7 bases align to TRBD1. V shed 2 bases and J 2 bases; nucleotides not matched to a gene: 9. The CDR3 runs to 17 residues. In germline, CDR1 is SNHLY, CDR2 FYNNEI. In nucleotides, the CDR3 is TGTGCCAGCAGTGAAATTGTCTCCGGGACAGGCAATCAGCCCCAGCATTTT. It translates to CASSEIVSGTGNQPQHF.

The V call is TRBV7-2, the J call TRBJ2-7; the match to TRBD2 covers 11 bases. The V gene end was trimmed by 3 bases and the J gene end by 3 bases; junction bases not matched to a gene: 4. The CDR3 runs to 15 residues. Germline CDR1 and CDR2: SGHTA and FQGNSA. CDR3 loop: CASSFLAGGGYEQYF. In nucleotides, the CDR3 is TGTGCCAGCAGCTTCCTAGCGGGAGGAGGCTACGAGCAGTACTTC. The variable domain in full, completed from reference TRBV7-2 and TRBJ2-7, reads GAGVSQSPSNKVTEKGKDVELRCDPISGHTALYWYRQSLGQGLEFLIYFQGNSAPDKSGLPSDRFSAERTGGSVSTLTIQRTQQEDSAVYLCASSFLAGGGYEQYFGPGTRLTVT.

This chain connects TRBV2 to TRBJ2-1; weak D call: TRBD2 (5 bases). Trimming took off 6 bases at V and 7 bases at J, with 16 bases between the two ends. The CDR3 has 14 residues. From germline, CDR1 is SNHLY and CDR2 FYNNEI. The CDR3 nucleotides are TGTGCCAGCAGGGAACGGTGGAGGCCGAATGAGCAGTTCTTC. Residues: CASRERWRPNEQFF.

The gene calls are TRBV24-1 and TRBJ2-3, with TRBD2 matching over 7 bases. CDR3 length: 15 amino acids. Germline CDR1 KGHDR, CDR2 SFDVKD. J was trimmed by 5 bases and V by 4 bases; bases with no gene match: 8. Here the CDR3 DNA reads TGTGCCACCAGTGAAGGACTAGGAAGCGTAGATACGCAGTATTTT. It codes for CATSEGLGSVDTQYF.

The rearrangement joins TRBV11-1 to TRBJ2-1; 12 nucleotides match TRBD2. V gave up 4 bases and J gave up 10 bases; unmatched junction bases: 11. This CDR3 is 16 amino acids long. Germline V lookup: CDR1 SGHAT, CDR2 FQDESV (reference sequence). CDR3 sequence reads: CASSSDILAGGLEQFF. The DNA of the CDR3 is TGTGCCAGCAGCTCCGACATACTAGCGGGAGGCCTAGAGCAGTTCTTC.